The 24 T cell receptor beta chains below come from one sample, sequenced in a study. Each CDR3 protein is one row after TCRdb ran MiXCR on the 5' RACE reads. The data hold about 12,000 distinct CDR3 sequences, with 51% observed a single time. Tregs were sorted as CD4+CD25+CD127-/low cells. Sequenced: tumor-infiltrating Tregs sorted from the breast tumor. The receptors stem from a female donor with breast cancer.

This clonotype was picked up a small number of times. V usage is TRBV7-2 and J usage is TRBJ1-6, with D possibly TRBD1 on 6 matching bases. The length of the CDR3 is 16 residues. Between the trimmed V and J ends, which lost 5 bases and 4 bases, there was a span of 15 bases. CDR1 and CDR2 (germline): SGHTA, FQGNSA. CDR3 in amino acids: CASSARTGMYNSPLHF. The CDR3, as DNA: TGTGCCAGCAGCGCTCGCACAGGGATGTATAATTCACCCCTCCACTTT.

This clonotype was seen a few times. This rearrangement joins TRBV4-1 to TRBJ2-1; the D gene is possibly TRBD2 (5 bases). This CDR3 is built from 17 residues. V shed 4 bases and J shed 0 bases, with 16 bases lying between them. The germline V gene encodes CDR1 MGHRA and CDR2 YSYEKL. Here the CDR3 reads CASSPRSSSRSYNEQFF. CDR3 nucleotide sequence: TGCGCCAGCAGCCCTCGTTCTAGCTCCCGCTCCTACAATGAGCAGTTCTTC.

The J gene is TRBJ2-2, the V gene TRBV20-1; TRBD2 matches at 10 bases. Unmatched junction bases numbered 5, after V lost 0 bases and J lost 1 base. Germline V CDR1 and CDR2: DFQATT, SNEGSKA (reference sequence). The CDR3 has 17 residues. The CDR3, as DNA: TGCAGTGCTAGAGATTATCAGCGGGGGGGGAACACCGGGGAGCTGTTTTTT. It specifies CSARDYQRGGNTGELFF.

The J gene is TRBJ2-3, the V gene TRBV12-3 or TRBV12-4; D is unresolved. CDR3 length: 14 residues. V was shortened by 5 bases and J by 4 bases, with 13 bases between the two germline ends. In DNA, the CDR3 is TGTGCCAGCAGTCCTCCCAGCTCCCCAGATACGCAGTATTTT. Encoded protein: CASSPPSSPDTQYF.

This clonotype was seen only once. The rearrangement links TRBV6-2 or TRBV6-3 to TRBJ1-3; D not resolved. Trimming cost V 6 bases and J 1 base, with 7 bases left between them. Germline CDR1 and CDR2: MNHEY and SVGEGT. The CDR3 sequence is 13 residues long. CDR3 region: CASREASGNTIYF. CDR3 sequence (DNA): TGTGCCAGCAGGGAGGCATCTGGAAACACCATATATTTT.

This clonotype appeared a few times. The chain couples TRBV5-4 to TRBJ2-5; D is perhaps TRBD2 (5 bases). V was shortened by 0 bases and J by 1 base, with 7 bases between the two germline ends. This CDR3 region has 14 residues. Germline CDR1 SGHNT, CDR2 YYREEE (reference sequence). CDR3 coding DNA: TGTGCCAGCAGCTTGGTGGACTTCCAAGAGACCCAGTACTTC. Translating gives CASSLVDFQETQYF.

There are a few counts of this clonotype. The V gene is TRBV12-3 or TRBV12-4, the J gene TRBJ2-7; 7 bases line up with TRBD2. J gave up 3 bases and V 5 bases, and 7 bases lay outside the gene matches. This CDR3 is 14 amino acids long. The DNA of the CDR3 is TGTGCCAGCAGTCCGAGCGGGATCAACTACGAGCAGTACGTC. Translation gives CASSPSGINYEQYV.

This clonotype was recorded a few times. V gene TRBV12-5 combines with J gene TRBJ2-1; perhaps TRBD1 as D (6 bases). Germline lookup yields CDR1 LGHNT and CDR2 FRNRAP. This CDR3 is 16 amino acids long. Trimming stripped 6 bases from V and 2 bases from J, with 17 bases between. CDR3 nucleotides: TGTGCTAGTGGGAACGCCCAGGGGTCCCCCTACAATGAGCAGTTCTTC. As protein: CASGNAQGSPYNEQFF.

This rearrangement joins TRBV20-1 to TRBJ2-2; either TRBD1 or TRBD2 may supply D (5 bases each). This CDR3 contains 16 residues. V was trimmed by 5 bases and J by 0 bases, leaving 16 bases between them. Looked up from germline, CDR1 is DFQATT and CDR2 is SNEGSKA (reference sequence). Here the CDR3 DNA reads TGCAGTGCTCAACCCCCCGGGACGGCGAACACCGGGGAGCTGTTTTTT. The encoded protein is CSAQPPGTANTGELFF.

This clonotype has only a few counts. The J gene is TRBJ2-5, the V gene TRBV20-1; possibly TRBD1 or TRBD2 for D (5 bases each). Trimming removed 3 bases at V and 2 bases at J, with 25 bases between. Per germline, CDR1 DFQATT and CDR2 SNEGSKA (reference sequence). This CDR3 region has 18 residues. In nucleotides, the CDR3 is TGCAGTGCTAGTGAGCCTCCGGGACGGAAGACATCTCAAGAGACCCAGTACTTC. Translated: CSASEPPGRKTSQETQYF.

The J gene is TRBJ2-2, the V gene TRBV19; TRBD2 is a possible D gene (6 bases). V lost 11 bases to trimming and J lost 4 bases, with 20 bases between them. CDR1 is LNHDA, CDR2 SQIVND, per germline (reference sequence). The CDR3 has 15 amino acids. CDR3: CAGRVIAGSTGELFF. The CDR3 nucleotides are TGTGCCGGCCGAGTTATTGCGGGGAGCACCGGGGAGCTGTTTTTT. Full variable domain (outside the CDR3, taken from reference TRBV19 and TRBJ2-2): DGGITQSPKYLFRKEGQNVTLSCEQNLNHDAMYWYRQDPGQGLRLIYYSQIVNDFQKGDIAEGYSVSREKKESFPLTVTSAQKNPTAFYLCAGRVIAGSTGELFFGEGSRLTVL.

V gene TRBV4-3 combines with J gene TRBJ2-5; D ambiguous. Looked up from germline, CDR1 is LGHNA and CDR2 is YSLEER. The V and J ends lost 4 bases and 1 base respectively, with 10 bases between them. This CDR3 is built from 14 residues. CDR3 loop: CASSPNRGQETQYF. The CDR3 region has the DNA TGCGCCAGCAGCCCTAACCGCGGCCAAGAGACCCAGTACTTC.

This chain connects TRBV7-8 to TRBJ2-1; D gene uncertain. The CDR3 contains 11 residues. CDR1 is SGHVS, CDR2 FQNEAQ, per germline. Trimming shortened V by 5 bases and J by 8 bases, and 7 bases separated the two germline ends. The chain's CDR3 is CASSVSDEQFF. The CDR3 coding sequence is TGTGCCAGCAGCGTTAGTGATGAGCAGTTCTTC.

As regards this clonotype: This may be a read error, as it is one base from a much larger clone. This chain links TRBV10-3 with TRBJ2-7; no clear D gene. Trimming shortened V by 10 bases and J by 5 bases, and 15 bases separated the two germline ends. This CDR3 has 12 amino acids. Germline-derived CDR1 and CDR2 are ENHRY and SYGVKD. CDR3 region: CASGEDPNEQYV. CDR3 DNA sequence: TGTGCCAGCGGCGAGGACCCCAACGAGCAGTACGTC.

V usage is TRBV5-4 and J usage is TRBJ2-4; the match to TRBD2 covers 7 bases. The CDR3 spans 14 residues. The trim removed 2 bases at V and 4 bases at J, leaving 3 bases unmatched. Germline loops: CDR1 SGHNT, CDR2 YYREEE (reference sequence). CDR3 region: CASSLGTMKNIQYF. The CDR3 nucleotides are TGTGCCAGCAGCTTAGGGACTATGAAAAACATTCAGTACTTC.

The chain joins TRBV4-3 to TRBJ2-1, with D unresolved. The V gene lost 6 bases and the J gene lost 0 bases, with 6 bases spanning the gap. Germline assignment: CDR1 LGHNA and CDR2 YSLEER. The CDR3 sequence is 13 residues long. CDR3: CASRRASYNEQFF. The CDR3 DNA reads as TGCGCCAGCAGACGAGCCTCCTACAATGAGCAGTTCTTC.

The V gene is TRBV10-3, the J gene TRBJ2-3; the D call may be TRBD1 or TRBD2 (5 bases each). CDR1 is ENHRY, CDR2 SYGVKD, per germline. V gave up 11 bases and J gave up 4 bases, with 16 bases separating them. The CDR3 loop spans 13 amino acids. CDR3 nucleotides: TGTGCCGCCACCGGGACGGCCCCAGATACGCAGTATTTT. It translates to CAATGTAPDTQYF.

This clonotype was seen once. At one end the junction does not follow the germline gene, possibly because of a read error. V gene TRBV6-2 or TRBV6-3 combines with J gene TRBJ2-3, with a weak D call TRBD2 (5 bases). This CDR3 has 16 residues. CDR1 is MNHEY and CDR2 is SVGEGT in the germline V gene. The CDR3 loop is CASSPRGGLGTDTQYF. CDR3 coding DNA: TGTGCCAGCTCACCCCGGGGTGGCCTCGGCACGGATACGCAGTATTTT.

V is TRBV12-3 or TRBV12-4 and J is TRBJ2-3; D is perhaps TRBD1 (6 bases). V was clipped by 7 bases and J by 3 bases, with 17 bases between them. The CDR3 runs to 15 residues. The DNA for the CDR3 is TGTGCCAGCACCTTAGACAGAAGGGGGACAGATACGCAGTATTTT. It codes for CASTLDRRGTDTQYF.

This clonotype turned up a few times. V and J are TRBV20-1 and TRBJ2-7; the D is unclear. CDR3 size: 14 residues. Germline V gene data show CDR1 as DFQATT and CDR2 as SNEGSKA (reference sequence). Between the trimmed V and J ends, which lost 5 bases and 0 bases, there was a span of 14 bases. CDR3 bases: TGCAGTGCTTCAAGGCACGAAAGCTCCTACGAGCAGTACGTC. Its translation: CSASRHESSYEQYV.

The V and J genes are TRBV30 and TRBJ2-4; D uncertain. There are 11 residues in the CDR3. The germline V gene has CDR1 GTSNPN and CDR2 SVGIG (reference sequence). V was shortened by 4 bases and J by 6 bases, with 7 bases between the two germline ends. CDR3 in DNA: TGTGCCTGGACAGTGGGAAACATTCAGTACTTC. Amino acid sequence: CAWTVGNIQYF. Using reference TRBV30 and TRBJ2-4 for the parts outside the CDR3, the full variable domain is SQTIHQWPATLVQPVGSPLSLECTVEGTSNPNLYWYRQAAGRGLQLLFYSVGIGQISSEVPQNLSASRPQDRQFILSSKKLLLSDSGFYLCAWTVGNIQYFGAGTRLSVL.

The CDR3 sequence is CASSKTGTGQDTQYF. The CDR3 nucleotides read TGTGCCAGCAGCAAAACCGGGACAGGGCAGGATACGCAGTATTTT. The J gene is TRBJ2-3, the V gene TRBV21-1; no DNA check was done on the table's D call, TRBD1. TRBV21-1 is classified as a pseudogene. This CDR3 region has 15 residues.

The chain couples TRBV6-5 to TRBJ2-2; D is undetermined. The CDR3 sequence is 11 residues long. Trimming left V 5 bases short and J 3 bases short, with 1 base between. Germline CDR1 and CDR2: MNHEY and SVGAGI. CDR3 in amino acids: CASSDTGELFF. The DNA for the CDR3 is TGTGCCAGCAGTGACACCGGGGAGCTGTTTTTT.

This clonotype occurred a few times. The chain links TRBV25-1 to TRBJ1-1, with 7 bases lining up with TRBD1. This CDR3 comprises 13 residues. Looked up from germline, CDR1 is MGHDK and CDR2 is SYGVNS. Unmatched junction bases numbered 7, after V lost 8 bases and J lost 4 bases. This CDR3 reads CASFDRVGTEAFF. Written as DNA, the CDR3 is TGTGCCAGCTTCGACAGGGTCGGCACTGAAGCTTTCTTT.